One sample yielded the 19 T cell receptor beta chains listed below, sequenced in a study of PD-1 blockade in classical Hodgkin lymphoma. Using immunoSEQ multiplex PCR, the repertoire was profiled, and TCRdb retains in-frame clones only, with some absent. The table records roughly 20,000 clones, approximately 88% of them present only once. All patients relapsed after autologous stem cell transplantation, and brentuximab vedotin exposure varied. Material: peripheral blood mononuclear cells (PBMCs), obtained at baseline. These receptors were obtained from a human donor with classical Hodgkin lymphoma.

The rearrangement links TRBV15 to TRBJ2-5, with D possibly TRBD2 on 6 matching bases. The CDR3 contains 18 residues. Trimming stripped 1 base from V and 0 bases from J, with 18 bases between. Germline CDR1 LNHNV, CDR2 YYDKDF (reference sequence). CDR3 nucleotide sequence: TGTGCCACCAGCAGAGCCCTCTGGGGGACTCAGTACCAAGAGACCCAGTACTTC. It specifies CATSRALWGTQYQETQYF.

The chain is built from TRBV7-8 and TRBJ2-5; 8 bases match TRBD2. Germline trimming cut 5 bases from V and 9 bases from J; bases unmatched to any gene: 14. CDR3 length: 15 amino acids. The V gene's germline CDR1 is SGHVS and CDR2 FQNEAQ. DNA of the CDR3: TGTGCCAGCAGCGCCACCGGGACTAGGGCAGGGCCCCAGTACTTC. This translates into CASSATGTRAGPQYF.

This chain joins TRBV4-3 and TRBJ1-2; 11 bases line up with TRBD1. The J segment lost 7 bases and the V segment lost 0 bases, leaving 1 base of the junction unmatched. Germline CDR1 and CDR2: LGHNA and YSLEER. This CDR3 contains 14 residues. The CDR3 DNA reads as TGCGCCAGCAGCCAAGATGGGACAGGGGGTGGCTACACCTTC. This gives the protein CASSQDGTGGGYTF.

V usage is TRBV2 and J usage is TRBJ2-7, with D perhaps TRBD2 (6 bases). CDR3 size: 16 residues. V lost 6 bases and J 6 bases, leaving 24 bases between the germline ends. In germline, CDR1 is SNHLY, CDR2 FYNNEI. CDR3 protein: CASSPDGTPGWVEQYF. CDR3 in DNA: TGTGCCAGCAGCCCTGACGGGACTCCCGGGTGGGTCGAGCAGTACTTC.

The V gene is TRBV29-1, the J gene TRBJ1-1, with 10 bases aligning to TRBD1. J gave up 8 bases and V 4 bases, and 7 bases lay outside the gene matches. This CDR3 is built from 13 residues. Germline V gives CDR1 SQVTM, CDR2 ANQGSEA. CDR3 nucleotide sequence: TGCAGCGTTGTACCACCGGGACAGGGGGAAGCTTTCTTT. Residues: CSVVPPGQGEAFF. Complete variable domain (other parts from reference TRBV29-1 and TRBJ1-1): SAVISQKPSRDICQRGTSLTIQCQVDSQVTMMFWYRQQPGQSLTLIATANQGSEATYESGFVIDKFPISRPNLTFSTLTVSNMSPEDSSIYLCSVVPPGQGEAFFGQGTRLTVV.

The V call is TRBV29-1, the J call TRBJ1-2, with a tentative D call TRBD1 (5 bases). Germline loops: CDR1 SQVTM, CDR2 ANQGSEA. This CDR3 region has 13 residues. V dropped 6 bases and J dropped 0 bases, with 11 bases sitting between them. This CDR3 reads CSVGTRANYGYTF. CDR3 bases: TGCAGCGTGGGGACCCGAGCTAACTATGGCTACACCTTC.

The V gene is TRBV4-3, the J gene TRBJ2-7; D uncertain. This CDR3 has 15 residues. The V end was cut by 4 bases, the J end by 2 bases, with 15 bases between. CDR1 and CDR2 from the germline V gene are LGHNA and YSLEER. CDR3 nucleotide sequence: TGCGCCAGCAGCCCCACAGAGGTTCAGACCTACGAGCAGTACTTC. This encodes CASSPTEVQTYEQYF.

The chain combines TRBV27 with TRBJ2-7; 9 bases align to TRBD2. Per the germline V gene, CDR1 is MNHEY and CDR2 is SMNVEV (reference sequence). The CDR3 has 17 amino acids. The V and J ends lost 3 bases and 0 bases, in that order; junction bases with no gene match: 9. CDR3 in amino acids: CASSLRAGGGSSYEQYF. The CDR3 coding sequence is TGTGCCAGCAGTTTGAGAGCGGGGGGTGGTAGCTCCTACGAGCAGTACTTC.

The chain couples TRBV4-1 to TRBJ1-1; tentatively, D is TRBD1 (5 bases). Germline V gene sequence: CDR1 MGHRA, CDR2 YSYEKL. V lost 1 base, J lost 0 bases, and 12 bases lay in between. The CDR3 is 16 amino acids. The CDR3 region is CASSQVGEGMNTEAFF. Here the CDR3 DNA reads TGCGCCAGCAGCCAAGTGGGGGAGGGGATGAACACTGAAGCTTTCTTT.

This clone has only one observation. The chain links TRBV19 to TRBJ2-1; D gene unclear. The length of the CDR3 is 11 residues. V was pared by 5 bases and J by 9 bases, with 8 bases between. Germline CDR1 and CDR2: LNHDA and SQIVND (reference sequence). The CDR3: CASSLSREQFF. The DNA of the CDR3 is TGTGCCAGTAGTCTTAGTCGTGAGCAGTTCTTC.

The chain links TRBV29-1 to TRBJ1-1; the match to TRBD1 covers 8 bases. The CDR3 runs 15 residues. V shed 3 bases, J shed 1 base, and the junction held 7 bases outside the gene matches. Germline CDR1 and CDR2: SQVTM and ANQGSEA. Here the CDR3 reads CSVDARDRPNTEAFF. DNA of the CDR3: TGCAGCGTTGACGCCCGGGACAGGCCGAACACTGAAGCTTTCTTT.

The chain uses TRBV2 and TRBJ2-7; D may be TRBD1 or TRBD2 (5 bases each). V lost 5 bases and J 6 bases, leaving 14 bases between the germline ends. Germline CDR1 SNHLY, CDR2 FYNNEI. The CDR3 has 13 amino acids. CDR3 nucleotide sequence: TGTGCCAGCAGTTTCTTCCAGAGGGGCGAGCAGTACTTC. It yields the protein CASSFFQRGEQYF.

Judged by abundance, this clone is large. The rearrangement joins TRBV4-1 to TRBJ1-5; D is unclear. V was pared by 4 bases and J by 1 base, with 11 bases between. CDR3 length: 15 amino acids. Per the germline V gene, CDR1 is MGHRA and CDR2 is YSYEKL. CDR3 DNA: TGCGCCAGCAGCCCGTTATCCGGAAGCAATCAGCCCCAGCATTTT. It yields the protein CASSPLSGSNQPQHF.

This clone occurred a few times. The chain carries TRBV11-2 and TRBJ2-1; D ambiguous. Trimming pared 3 bases from V and 9 bases from J, leaving 12 bases between. The CDR3 is 13 residues long. Germline CDR1 SGHAT, CDR2 FQNNGV. The CDR3 DNA is TGTGCCAGCAGCTTCGAGTACGGCGGTGAGCAGTTCTTC. Its protein is CASSFEYGGEQFF.

Details on this clone: This CDR3 is also generated by other DNA sequences in the sample. The V gene is TRBV7-2, the J gene TRBJ2-2; D gene ambiguous. Looked up from germline, CDR1 is SGHTA and CDR2 is FQGNSA. CDR3 length equals 15 residues. Trimming shortened V by 3 bases and J by 0 bases, and 8 bases separated the two germline ends. CDR3 bases: TGTGCCAGCAGCTTGGTCGCGCCGAACACCGGGGAGCTGTTTTTT. It codes for CASSLVAPNTGELFF.

The V gene is TRBV6-4, the J gene TRBJ2-3; D possibly corresponds to TRBD1 (5 bases). V was shortened by 6 bases and J by 3 bases, with 13 bases between the two germline ends. CDR1 and CDR2 from the germline V gene are MRHNA and SNTAGT. The CDR3 contains 14 residues. The CDR3 DNA sequence: TGTGCCAGCAGCGTGACAGTTGGGACAGATACGCAGTATTTT. This codes for CASSVTVGTDTQYF.

As DNA, the CDR3 is TGTGCCAGCAGTTCTGGGGCTAATGAAAAACTGTTTTTT. Amino acids: CASSSGANEKLFF. The J gene is TRBJ1-4, the V gene TRBV28; D not resolved. V lost 4 bases and J lost 3, with 6 bases in between. The CDR3 consists of 13 residues. The germline V gene has CDR1 MDHEN and CDR2 SYDVKM.

The genes are TRBV30 and TRBJ1-2, with D hard to call. The CDR3 consists of 12 residues. Trimming cost V 1 base and J 4 bases, with 7 bases left between them. Germline-derived CDR1 and CDR2 are GTSNPN and SVGIG (reference sequence). This CDR3 reads CAWSGGIYGYTF. The CDR3 coding sequence is TGTGCCTGGAGTGGCGGGATCTATGGCTACACCTTC.

The genes are TRBV6-5 and TRBJ2-7; TRBD2 agrees at 7 bases. The CDR3 loop spans 14 amino acids. Trimming removed 0 bases from V and 6 bases from J; junction bases left unmatched: 5. Germline V lookup: CDR1 MNHEY, CDR2 SVGAGI. CDR3 coding DNA: TGTGCCAGCAGTTACTCGCTTGGCGGGGGCGAGCAGTACTTC. Translated, it gives CASSYSLGGGEQYF.